The present TCR beta chain was sequenced within a study of T-cell reconstitution after alpha-beta-depleted transplantation in children. V was clipped by 3 bases and J by 3 bases, with 8 bases between them. The CDR3 consists of 14 residues. CDR1 SGHTA and CDR2 FQGNSA come from the germline V gene. Unique molecular identifiers were used to barcode this TCRbeta library. TCRdb re-derived calls from the PCR reads in MiXCR, one entry per CDR3 protein. The data hold around 370,000 distinct CDR3 sequences, with under 13% observed a single time. The chain links TRBV7-2 to TRBJ2-2, with D unclear. This specimen was PBMCs from the stem cell graft donor, taken from the stem cell graft. The sequence came from a human donor who donated a stem cell graft to a child with acute lymphoblastic leukemia. CDR3 protein: CASSFRPDTGELFF. The CDR3 DNA reads as TGTGCCAGCAGCTTCCGGCCTGACACCGGGGAGCTGTTTTTT.